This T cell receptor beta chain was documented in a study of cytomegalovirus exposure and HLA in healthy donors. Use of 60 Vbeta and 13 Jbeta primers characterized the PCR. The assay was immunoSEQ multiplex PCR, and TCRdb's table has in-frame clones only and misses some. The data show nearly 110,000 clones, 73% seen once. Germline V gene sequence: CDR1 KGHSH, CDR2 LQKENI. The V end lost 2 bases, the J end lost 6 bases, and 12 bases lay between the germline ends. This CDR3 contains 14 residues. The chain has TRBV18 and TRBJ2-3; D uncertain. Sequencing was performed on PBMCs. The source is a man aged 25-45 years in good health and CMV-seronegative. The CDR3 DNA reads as TGTGCCAGCTCACCATTGGGCTCTTTGGATACGCAGTATTTT. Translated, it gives CASSPLGSLDTQYF.